A selection of T cell receptor beta chains follows, all from one sample in a study of blood T cells in healthy people across ages. MiXCR, run by TCRdb on the 5' RACE reads, gives a single entry per CDR3 protein. This sample carries over 950,000 distinct CDR3 sequences, about 53% of them seen once, and the ten largest clones take about 21%. The sample taken for sequencing was blood. All receptors derive from a woman in her sixties in good health. The CDR3 runs from the conserved cysteine through the conserved F or W. The D gene is left open where the match is weak. Clone size is stated in some rows and not others, as once, few, many or a class when expanded.

j_call: TRBJ2-5; cdr3_length: 15; v_call: TRBV10-3; clone_size: once; d_call: TRBD1; cdr3_aa: CAVSRQGAYQETQYF; cdr3_nt: TGTGCCGTCAGTAGACAGGGGGCTTACCAAGAGACCCAGTACTTC
j_call: TRBJ2-5; cdr3_length: 16; v_call: TRBV27; clone_size: NA; d_call: TRBD2; cdr3_aa: CASRDLAGGIGETQYF; cdr3_nt: TGTGCCAGCAGAGACCTAGCGGGAGGGATTGGGGAGACCCAGTACTTC
j_call: TRBJ2-1; cdr3_length: 18; v_call: TRBV10-3; clone_size: once; d_call: TRBD2; cdr3_aa: CAIRGLAGGPGSYNEQFF; cdr3_nt: TGTGCCATCAGAGGACTAGCGGGAGGGCCGGGCTCCTACAATGAGCAGTTCTTC
j_call: TRBJ2-2; cdr3_length: 13; v_call: TRBV15; clone_size: NA; d_call: NA; cdr3_aa: CATSRGGTGELFF; cdr3_nt: TGTGCCACCAGCCGCGGCGGCACCGGGGAGCTGTTTTTT
j_call: TRBJ2-3; cdr3_length: 15; v_call: TRBV20-1; clone_size: NA; d_call: NA; cdr3_aa: CSASGTLSSTDTQYF; cdr3_nt: TGCAGTGCTAGTGGGACCCTCTCTAGCACAGATACGCAGTATTTT
j_call: TRBJ2-1; cdr3_length: 18; v_call: TRBV7-3; clone_size: NA; d_call: NA; cdr3_aa: CASSPLNLRRSSYKEQFF; cdr3_nt: TGTGCCAGCAGCCCCTTAAACCTCAGGCGGAGCTCCTACAAGGAGCAGTTCTTC
j_call: TRBJ2-2; cdr3_length: 15; v_call: TRBV24-1; clone_size: NA; d_call: NA; cdr3_aa: CATSDRDPNTGELFF; cdr3_nt: TGTGCCACCAGTGACCGTGACCCGAACACCGGGGAGCTGTTTTTT
j_call: TRBJ1-3; cdr3_length: 14; v_call: TRBV7-2; clone_size: NA; d_call: NA; cdr3_aa: CASSLGLRGNTIYF; cdr3_nt: TGTGCCAGCAGCTTAGGGCTACGTGGAAACACCATATATTTT
j_call: TRBJ2-7; cdr3_length: 11; v_call: TRBV12-3/TRBV12-4; clone_size: NA; d_call: NA; cdr3_aa: CASSRYHEQYF; cdr3_nt: TGTGCCAGCAGTCGTTACCACGAGCAGTACTTC
j_call: TRBJ2-3; cdr3_length: 16; v_call: TRBV5-1; clone_size: few; d_call: TRBD2; cdr3_aa: CASSIGTSGITDTQYF; cdr3_nt: TGCGCCAGCAGCATCGGGACTAGCGGGATCACAGATACGCAGTATTTT
j_call: TRBJ1-2; cdr3_length: 13; v_call: TRBV29-1; clone_size: NA; d_call: NA; cdr3_aa: CNVERAHRYGYTF; cdr3_nt: TGCAACGTTGAGCGTGCACACCGCTATGGCTACACCTTC
j_call: TRBJ2-7; cdr3_length: 19; v_call: TRBV3-1; clone_size: NA; d_call: TRBD1; cdr3_aa: CASSQDGWGRQGRMDEQYF; cdr3_nt: TGTGCCAGCAGCCAAGACGGGTGGGGCCGACAGGGAAGGATGGACGAGCAGTACTTC
j_call: TRBJ1-5; cdr3_length: 14; v_call: TRBV20-1; clone_size: NA; d_call: NA; cdr3_aa: CSASDRAQGQPQHF; cdr3_nt: TGCAGTGCTAGTGATCGGGCGCAGGGGCAGCCCCAGCATTTT
j_call: TRBJ2-1; cdr3_length: 17; v_call: TRBV5-1; clone_size: NA; d_call: TRBD2; cdr3_aa: CASSLVAGGASYNEQFF; cdr3_nt: TGCGCCAGCAGCTTGGTAGCGGGAGGCGCATCCTACAATGAGCAGTTCTTC
j_call: TRBJ2-7; cdr3_length: 14; v_call: TRBV7-8; clone_size: NA; d_call: NA; cdr3_aa: CASSLELTGSEQYF; cdr3_nt: TGTGCCAGCAGCTTAGAGTTGACCGGGTCCGAGCAGTACTTC
j_call: TRBJ2-1; cdr3_length: 18; v_call: TRBV4-2; clone_size: once; d_call: NA; cdr3_aa: CASSQGDETPKMGNEQFF; cdr3_nt: TGTGCCAGCAGCCAAGGTGATGAGACACCCAAAATGGGGAATGAGCAGTTCTTC
j_call: TRBJ2-7; cdr3_length: 14; v_call: TRBV12-3/TRBV12-4; clone_size: NA; d_call: NA; cdr3_aa: CASTGGTGVREQYF; cdr3_nt: TGTGCCAGCACCGGGGGGACAGGCGTCCGGGAGCAGTACTTC
j_call: TRBJ2-1; cdr3_length: 14; v_call: TRBV4-3; clone_size: NA; d_call: NA; cdr3_aa: CASSQEERYNEQFF; cdr3_nt: TGCGCCAGCAGCCAAGAGGAGCGGTACAATGAGCAGTTCTTC
j_call: TRBJ2-7; cdr3_length: 14; v_call: TRBV6-5; clone_size: NA; d_call: TRBD1; cdr3_aa: CASSSDRNNYEQYF; cdr3_nt: TGTGCCAGCAGTTCGGACAGGAACAACTACGAGCAGTACTTC
j_call: TRBJ2-7; cdr3_length: 14; v_call: TRBV5-1; clone_size: few; d_call: NA; cdr3_aa: CASSLGQPSYEQYF; cdr3_nt: TGCGCCAGCAGCTTGGGACAACCGTCCTACGAGCAGTACTTC
j_call: TRBJ2-1; cdr3_length: 17; v_call: TRBV14; clone_size: NA; d_call: NA; cdr3_aa: CASSQGWLSSSYNEQFF; cdr3_nt: TGTGCCAGCAGCCAGGGGTGGCTATCGAGCTCCTACAATGAGCAGTTCTTC
j_call: TRBJ1-5; cdr3_length: 16; v_call: TRBV27; clone_size: NA; d_call: TRBD1; cdr3_aa: CASRPLTGVGHQPQHF; cdr3_nt: TGTGCCAGCAGACCTCTGACAGGGGTTGGTCATCAGCCCCAGCATTTT
j_call: TRBJ2-3; cdr3_length: 14; v_call: TRBV10-1; clone_size: few; d_call: NA; cdr3_aa: CASAPNRDPDTQYF; cdr3_nt: TGCGCCAGCGCACCCAACAGGGACCCAGATACGCAGTATTTT
j_call: TRBJ2-1; cdr3_length: 13; v_call: TRBV7-2; clone_size: NA; d_call: NA; cdr3_aa: CASSNFGPDEQFF; cdr3_nt: TGTGCCAGCAGCAACTTCGGGCCCGATGAGCAGTTCTTC
j_call: TRBJ2-5; cdr3_length: 15; v_call: TRBV4-1; clone_size: NA; d_call: NA; cdr3_aa: CASSQPGHLRDEQYF; cdr3_nt: TGCGCCAGCAGCCAGCCGGGCCATCTTAGAGATGAGCAGTACTTC
j_call: TRBJ1-5; cdr3_length: 16; v_call: TRBV7-2; clone_size: few; d_call: NA; cdr3_aa: CASSDGTGYSNQPQHF; cdr3_nt: TGTGCCAGCAGCGACGGAACAGGATATAGCAATCAGCCCCAGCATTTT
j_call: TRBJ1-2; cdr3_length: 13; v_call: TRBV12-3/TRBV12-4; clone_size: NA; d_call: TRBD1; cdr3_aa: CASSLGQGWGYTF; cdr3_nt: TGTGCCAGCAGTTTGGGACAGGGTTGGGGCTACACCTTC
j_call: TRBJ1-5; cdr3_length: 14; v_call: TRBV4-1; clone_size: NA; d_call: NA; cdr3_aa: CASSQVLGNHPQHF; cdr3_nt: TGCGCCAGCAGCCAAGTTTTGGGCAATCACCCCCAGCATTTT
j_call: TRBJ2-5; cdr3_length: 12; v_call: TRBV12-3/TRBV12-4; clone_size: NA; d_call: NA; cdr3_aa: CASSKGEETQYF; cdr3_nt: TGTGCCAGCAGCAAGGGGGAGGAGACCCAGTACTTC
j_call: TRBJ1-1; cdr3_length: 12; v_call: TRBV6-2/TRBV6-3; clone_size: few; d_call: NA; cdr3_aa: CASSPPLTEAFF; cdr3_nt: TGTGCCAGCAGTCCCCCATTGACTGAAGCTTTCTTT